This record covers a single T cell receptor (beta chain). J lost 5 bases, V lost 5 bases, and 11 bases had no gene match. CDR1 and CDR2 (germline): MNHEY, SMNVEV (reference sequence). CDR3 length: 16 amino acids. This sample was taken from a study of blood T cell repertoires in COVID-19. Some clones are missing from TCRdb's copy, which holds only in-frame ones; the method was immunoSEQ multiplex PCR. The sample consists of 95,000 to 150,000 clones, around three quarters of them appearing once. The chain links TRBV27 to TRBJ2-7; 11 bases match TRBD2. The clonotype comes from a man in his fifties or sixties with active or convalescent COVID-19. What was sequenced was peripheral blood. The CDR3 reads CASSPTSGTRIHEQYF. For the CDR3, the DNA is TGTGCCAGCAGTCCGACTAGCGGGACTCGAATCCACGAGCAGTACTTC.